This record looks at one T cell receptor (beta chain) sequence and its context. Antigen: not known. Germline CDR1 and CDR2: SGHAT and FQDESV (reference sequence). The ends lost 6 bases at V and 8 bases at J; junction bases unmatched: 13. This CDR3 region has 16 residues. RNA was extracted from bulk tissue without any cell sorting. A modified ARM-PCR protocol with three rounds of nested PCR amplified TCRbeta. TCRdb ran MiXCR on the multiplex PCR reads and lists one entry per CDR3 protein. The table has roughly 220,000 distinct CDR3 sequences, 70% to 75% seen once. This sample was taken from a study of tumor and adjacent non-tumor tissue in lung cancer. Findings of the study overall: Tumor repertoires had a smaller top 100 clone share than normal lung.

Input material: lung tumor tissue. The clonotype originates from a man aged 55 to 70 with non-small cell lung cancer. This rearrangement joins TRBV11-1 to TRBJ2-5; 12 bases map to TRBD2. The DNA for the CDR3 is TGTGCCAGCAGGCCGCCGAGACTAGCGGGAGCAGAAACCCAGTACTTC. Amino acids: CASRPPRLAGAETQYF.